Given below is one T cell receptor beta chain in context. The antigen is not known. The J segment lost 10 bases and the V segment lost 1 base, leaving 1 base of the junction unmatched. This CDR3 has 12 amino acids. From germline, CDR1 is SQVTM and CDR2 ANQGSEA. This entry belongs to a study of cytomegalovirus exposure and HLA in healthy donors. PCR used 60 Vbeta primers and 13 Jbeta primers. The method was immunoSEQ multiplex PCR; TCRdb's version includes in-frame clones alone and lacks a portion of them. The repertoire holds 60,000 to 70,000 clones, with about 75% as singletons. Regarding the study as a whole: The study labeled roughly 160 TCR beta chains cytomegalovirus-associated. Differences between HLA loci emerged in a later analysis of TCR association rates, with DRB1 most and HLA-C fewest.

This TCR was sampled from a woman in her 40s in good health and CMV-seropositive. The genes are TRBV29-1 and TRBJ1-2; TRBD1 agrees at 12 bases. Sequenced sample: PBMCs. Written as DNA, the CDR3 is TGCAGCGTTGAAGGGGACAGGGGGCACTACACCTTC. As protein: CSVEGDRGHYTF. Looking up the rest from reference TRBV29-1 and TRBJ1-2 gives the full variable domain: SAVISQKPSRDICQRGTSLTIQCQVDSQVTMMFWYRQQPGQSLTLIATANQGSEATYESGFVIDKFPISRPNLTFSTLTVSNMSPEDSSIYLCSVEGDRGHYTFGSGTRLTVV.